This TCR beta chain was identified during a study of cytomegalovirus exposure and HLA in healthy donors. 60 Vbeta and 13 Jbeta primers were used in PCR. Repertoires were generated with immunoSEQ multiplex PCR, while TCRdb's copy carries only in-frame clones and drops some. Of about 180,000 clones listed, approximately 72% are singletons. Regarding this clone: What it binds is not known.

Broader study findings: The authors judged a highly shared variant cluster likely a sequencing artifact.

Trimming stripped 1 base from V and 0 bases from J, with 3 bases between. This CDR3 is built from 13 residues. CDR1 and CDR2 (germline): KGHSH, LQKENI. Material: PBMCs. The chain links TRBV18 to TRBJ1-2; D is unclear. The receptor was isolated from a human donor in good health. The CDR3: CASSPRANYGYTF. CDR3 in DNA: TGTGCCAGCTCACCACGAGCTAACTATGGCTACACCTTC.